The sequence of this T cell receptor beta chain was determined in a study of OX40 agonist ivuxolimab in advanced cancers. Study-level information: Dose-escalation patients had hepatocellular carcinoma, melanoma, renal cell or head and neck cancer.

Germline assignment: CDR1 MNHNS and CDR2 SASEGT. The CDR3 has 15 residues. V was clipped by 0 bases and J by 3 bases; unmatched bases: 4. The study's findings and limits: Antigen specificity of clonally expanded peripheral T cells was not established.

The protocol was immunoSEQ multiplex PCR, while the TCRdb copy is restricted to in-frame clones and leaves out a portion. The sample lists 15,000 to 20,000 clones, over 55% occurring once. This clone has more than one count but fewer than ten. The target antigen is unknown. The clonotype comes from an adult with an advanced solid tumor such as melanoma, head and neck, liver or kidney cancer. The chain employs TRBV6-1 and TRBJ2-7; 8 bases line up with TRBD2. The specimen was CD4+ or CD8+ T cells sorted from blood, collected in a trial of the OX40 agonist ivuxolimab. CDR3 nucleotides: TGTGCCAGCAGTGAAGCCAGCGGGGGAGTCTACGAGCAGTACTTC. Encoded protein: CASSEASGGVYEQYF.